This T cell receptor (beta chain) was recovered during a study of T cells in Graves' hyperthyroidism and ophthalmopathy. This clonotype was seen at least ten times. The target antigen is unknown. TCR beta CDR3 regions were amplified from RNA. During a first-round RT-PCR of the TCR CDR3, the HTBI primer set was used. MiXCR, run by TCRdb on the multiplex PCR reads, gives a single entry per CDR3 protein. The data hold a few hundred thousand distinct CDR3 sequences, with 15% to 18% observed a single time. Notes on the study in general: Prediction of ophthalmopathy progression came a median about 6 months pre-onset.

Disease duration under 2 months; hyperthyroidism patients were aged 18 to 65. Diagnosis relied on clinical symptoms, serum thyroxine and TRAb, thyroid ultrasound and orbital computed tomography. This CDR3 has 14 residues. Trimming removed 6 bases at V and 3 bases at J, with 13 bases between. The chain employs TRBV12-3 or TRBV12-4 and TRBJ2-3, with a weak D call TRBD1 (6 bases). The sample was blood. The TCR comes from a woman in her 30s with Graves' hyperthyroidism. In nucleotides, the CDR3 is TGTGCCAGCAGGTGGCAAGGGGGAACAGATACGCAGTATTTT. This codes for CASRWQGGTDTQYF.